This T cell receptor beta chain was sequenced during a study of CD8+ T cells in alopecia areata. Study outcomes and limitations: Clonality in lesional scalp, especially alopecia totalis/universalis, exceeded that of normal scalp. Possibly because of HLA-related factors, TCR sharing was less clear across patients than in mice.

As the sequencing template, cDNA was produced by extracting RNA and reverse transcribing it. Measured with immunoSEQ multiplex PCR; TCRdb has only the in-frame clones, and not every one. Here the sample spans roughly 250,000 clones, less than 80% being singletons. Comments on this clone: Its cognate antigen is unknown.

Looked up from germline, CDR1 is SGHNT and CDR2 is YYREEE (reference sequence). This CDR3 has 14 residues. The junction had 10 bases not matched to a gene; V was cut back by 4 bases and J by 6 bases. Researchers took lesional scalp punch biopsies and peripheral blood from people who were alopecia areata patients. The researchers isolated CD4+ and CD8+ T cells from PBMCs by sorting. The source was CD4+ T cells sorted from blood, collected at week 0. The chain couples TRBV5-4 to TRBJ2-7; 7 nucleotides agree with TRBD1. The TCR was taken from a human donor with alopecia areata. CDR3 residues: CASSQTGSFSEQYF. The DNA of the CDR3 is TGTGCCAGCAGCCAGACAGGGAGTTTCTCCGAGCAGTACTTC. The full variable domain, its missing parts supplied by reference TRBV5-4 and TRBJ2-7, is ETGVTQSPTHLIKTRGQQVTLRCSSQSGHNTVSWYQQALGQGPQFIFQYYREEENGRGNFPPRFSGLQFPNYSSELNVNALELDDSALYLCASSQTGSFSEQYFGPGTRLTVT.